The rows below give T cell receptor beta chains drawn from one sample of a study of T-cell reconstitution after alpha-beta-depleted transplantation in children. TCRdb re-analysed the PCR reads in MiXCR, keeping a single row per CDR3 protein. This sample has 540,000 or so distinct CDR3 sequences, with more than 20% found just once. This material consisted of PBMCs, mostly from graft donor cells, taken 360 days after TCRalphabeta/CD19-depleted stem cell transplant. These receptors all stem from a boy in the first two years of life who had a stem cell transplant for acute myeloid leukemia, so the T cells may come from the graft donor. CDR3s include the opening cysteine and the closing phenylalanine or tryptophan. D genes are given only for firm matches. The listing skips clone size in some rows; elsewhere it reads once, few, many or a size class.

>-|TRBV5-6|TRBD2|TRBJ2-5
TGTGCCAGCAGCTTCGGGGGGGCAAAGACCCAGTACTTC
CASSFGGAKTQYF
>few|TRBV20-1|TRBD1|TRBJ2-4
TGCAGTGCCCAGGACAGGGCGAACCCTCAGTACTTC
CSAQDRANPQYF
>few|TRBV18|TRBD1|TRBJ2-1
TGTGCCAGCTCACCGAGACAGGGGCTCGCGAGGGACAATGAGCAGTTCTTC
CASSPRQGLARDNEQFF
>many|TRBV20-1|-|TRBJ1-2
TGCAGTGCTACCAACCTCGACTATGGCTACACCTTC
CSATNLDYGYTF
>many|TRBV18|-|TRBJ2-3
TGTGCCAGCTCACCATTACAAACACGAGATACGCAGTATTTT
CASSPLQTRDTQYF
>many|TRBV5-1|TRBD1|TRBJ2-1
TGCGCCAGCAGCTTGAGTCTGGACAGGGGATACAATGAGCAGTTCTTC
CASSLSLDRGYNEQFF
>few|TRBV25-1|-|TRBJ2-1
TGTGCCAGCAGTGGAAAGGGACTCCTGTTCTTC
CASSGKGLLFF
>-|TRBV24-1|TRBD2|TRBJ2-3
TGTGCCACCAGTGGGGCTAGCGGTGTTGGTGATACGCAGTATTTT
CATSGASGVGDTQYF
>-|TRBV3-1|-|TRBJ2-3
TGTGCCAGCAGCCTCCCACCCCCCCGAGATACGCAGTATTTT
CASSLPPPRDTQYF
>-|TRBV20-1|-|TRBJ2-2
TGCAGTGCTGGGAGAGAACGTGGAGTTATATCGAACACCGGGGAGCTGTTTTTT
CSAGRERGVISNTGELFF
>few|TRBV7-2|TRBD1|TRBJ2-1
TGTGCCAGCAGCTTAGTCCGACAGGGGGGTGAGCAGTTCTTC
CASSLVRQGGEQFF
>many|TRBV9|TRBD2|TRBJ2-1
TGTGCCAGCAGCGTAGACATGGGGGGGTCCTACAATGAGCAGTTCTTC
CASSVDMGGSYNEQFF
>few|TRBV20-1|TRBD2|TRBJ2-2
TGCAGTGCTAGAGTATCGCGGGGGGGCATGAGTAACACCGGGGAGCTGTTTTTT
CSARVSRGGMSNTGELFF
>few|TRBV28|TRBD2|TRBJ2-1
TGTGCCATCAGACCCGGGACTAGCTGGAATGAGCAGTTCTTC
CAIRPGTSWNEQFF
>-|TRBV7-2|-|TRBJ1-4
TGTGCCAGCAGCTTAGCTGGACAGAATTCTGAAAAACTGTTTTTT
CASSLAGQNSEKLFF
>-|TRBV7-2|-|TRBJ2-7
TGTGCCAGCAGCTTAGGGAGGGGGTATTACGAGCAGTACTTC
CASSLGRGYYEQYF
>many|TRBV20-1|TRBD1|TRBJ2-7
TGCAGTGTACGGACAGGGGCCAGCTACGAGCAGTACTTC
CSVRTGASYEQYF
>few|TRBV9|-|TRBJ2-1
TGTGCCAGCAGCGTAGGCGGATACTCCTACAATGAGCAGTTCTTC
CASSVGGYSYNEQFF
>few|TRBV15|-|TRBJ2-3
TGTGCCACCAGCAGATCCTACAGTTCTACTAGCACAGATACGCAGTATTTT
CATSRSYSSTSTDTQYF
>few|TRBV29-1|TRBD2|TRBJ2-1
TGCAGCGTCGCGTTGCTAGCGGGGGGCACCGAGCAGTTCTTC
CSVALLAGGTEQFF
>few|TRBV27|TRBD1|TRBJ2-5
TGTGCCAGCAGAAAGACAGGGGGCGCAGAGACCCAGTACTTC
CASRKTGGAETQYF
>many|TRBV6-5|-|TRBJ2-5
TGTGCCAGCAGTTACGAGATCAGCTCTGAGACCCAGTACTTC
CASSYEISSETQYF
>-|TRBV4-2|-|TRBJ1-1
TGTGCCAGCAGCCAAGAGACATGGAACACTGAAGCTTTCTTT
CASSQETWNTEAFF
>few|TRBV14|-|TRBJ1-5
TGTGCCAGCAGCCAAGGAAGGAATCGGGGGGCTTATAGCAATCAGCCCCAGCATTTT
CASSQGRNRGAYSNQPQHF
>-|TRBV7-9|-|TRBJ1-2
TGTGCCAGCAGCTTAGAGGTAGAGGGGATGAATGGCTACACCTTC
CASSLEVEGMNGYTF
>many|TRBV6-2/TRBV6-3|-|TRBJ2-2
TGTGCCAGCAGTACGAAACGCCTCTTACCCTTCACCGGGGAGCTGTTTTTT
CASSTKRLLPFTGELFF
>-|TRBV6-2/TRBV6-3|-|TRBJ2-2
TGTGCCAGCAGTTACTCGATTGGGGGGAACACCGGGGAGCTGTTTTTT
CASSYSIGGNTGELFF
>-|TRBV9|-|TRBJ2-3
TGTGCCAGCAGCGTAGACGGATTCGGACTGCGCCCTAGCACAGATACGCAGTATTTT
CASSVDGFGLRPSTDTQYF
>-|TRBV11-2|TRBD2|TRBJ2-1
TGTGCCAGCAGCTTAGTAGGCGCGGGGGACTACCGTTACAATGAGCAGTTCTTC
CASSLVGAGDYRYNEQFF
>-|TRBV6-1|-|TRBJ1-1
TGTGCCAGCAGTGCGGGACTGCCGACGGCTGAAGCTTTCTTT
CASSAGLPTAEAFF
>-|TRBV6-5|-|TRBJ1-3
TGTGCCAGCAGTTACTCTGCGGGGGACCTCTCTGGAAACACCATATATTTT
CASSYSAGDLSGNTIYF
>many|TRBV7-2|TRBD1|TRBJ2-5
TGTGCCAGCAGTTTAAACTACAGGGGGCGCGGGGAGACCCAGTACTTC
CASSLNYRGRGETQYF
>many|TRBV12-3/TRBV12-4|TRBD1|TRBJ2-1
TGTGCCAGCACCGGGCCCGGGACAGGCTCCTACAATGAGCAGTTCTTC
CASTGPGTGSYNEQFF
>many|TRBV29-1|-|TRBJ1-1
TGCAGCGTTGTAGGTCTGAGGGTAAACACTGAAGCTTTCTTT
CSVVGLRVNTEAFF
>-|TRBV11-2|-|TRBJ2-4
TGTGCCAGCAGCTTAGCGGGGACAACGGGCGGCATTCAGTACTTC
CASSLAGTTGGIQYF
>many|TRBV12-3/TRBV12-4|TRBD2|TRBJ2-3
TGTGCCAGCAATCCGACTAGCGGAAGCACAGATACGCAGTATTTT
CASNPTSGSTDTQYF
>-|TRBV18|TRBD1|TRBJ1-2
TGTGCCAGCTCAGACACAGGGGACTACACCTTC
CASSDTGDYTF
>few|TRBV12-3/TRBV12-4|-|TRBJ1-1
TGTGCCTGCTTCGGCCTGAACACTGAAGCTTTCTTT
CACFGLNTEAFF
>few|TRBV7-2|TRBD2|TRBJ2-3
TGTGCCAGCAGCTCCCGAGCGGGGATATCAGATACGCAGTATTTT
CASSSRAGISDTQYF
>many|TRBV28|TRBD1|TRBJ1-4
TGTGCCAGCAGTTTTACAGGGGGCTCAACTAATGAAAAACTGTTTTTT
CASSFTGGSTNEKLFF
>many|TRBV20-1|TRBD2|TRBJ2-7
TGCAGTGCCAGACTAGCGGGGATCTACGAGCAGTACTTC
CSARLAGIYEQYF
>-|TRBV25-1|TRBD2|TRBJ2-5
TGTGCCAGCAGTGAATTTGGGAAAGGGAGGGGAGAGACCCAGTACTTC
CASSEFGKGRGETQYF
>-|TRBV24-1|TRBD2|TRBJ2-1
TGTGCCACCAGTGATTTGGGGACTAGCGGGAAAGGCTCCTACAATGAGCAGTTCTTC
CATSDLGTSGKGSYNEQFF
>-|TRBV28|-|TRBJ2-7
TGTGCCAGCAGTCTCCTGATCGAGCAGTACTTC
CASSLLIEQYF
>-|TRBV7-3|-|TRBJ2-1
TGTGCCAGCAGCTTAAATTACTTGATGGCCGGGCCGGACGGCAATGAGCAGTTCTTC
CASSLNYLMAGPDGNEQFF
>-|TRBV15|-|TRBJ1-5
TGTGCCACCAGCAGGGCGGACAGTCTCAATCAGCCCCAGCATTTT
CATSRADSLNQPQHF
>-|TRBV15|TRBD1|TRBJ2-5
TGTGCCACCAGAGGGGACAGGGCCCAAGAGACCCAGTACTTC
CATRGDRAQETQYF
>-|TRBV11-1|TRBD1|TRBJ2-7
TGTGCCAGCAGCTTAAGGGGGCCCGCCTACGAGCAGTACTTC
CASSLRGPAYEQYF
>many|TRBV12-3/TRBV12-4|-|TRBJ2-1
TGTGCCAGCAACCCTTTTTATCAGCCAGTCGATTCCTACAATGAGCAGTTCTTC
CASNPFYQPVDSYNEQFF
>few|TRBV4-3|-|TRBJ2-2
TGCGCCAGCAGCCAAGTGGGCAGTACCGGGGAGCTGTTTTTT
CASSQVGSTGELFF
>few|TRBV20-1|TRBD1|TRBJ1-3
TGCAGTGCTAGAGGACAGGGGCCTGGAAACACCATATATTTT
CSARGQGPGNTIYF
>-|TRBV20-1|-|TRBJ2-5
TGCAGTGCTAGAAAGATACAAGAGACCCAGTACTTC
CSARKIQETQYF
>-|TRBV6-1|-|TRBJ1-2
TGTGCCAGCAGCCCCACAGGGCTGGCTGGCTACACCTTC
CASSPTGLAGYTF
>many|TRBV7-9|-|TRBJ2-3
TGTGCCAGCAGCTTATCTACTCTCAGTGACACAGATACGCAGTATTTT
CASSLSTLSDTDTQYF
>few|TRBV29-1|-|TRBJ1-4
TGCAGCGTGCTCGGGACGGTAGAATATGAAAAACTGTTTTTT
CSVLGTVEYEKLFF
>-|TRBV12-3/TRBV12-4|-|TRBJ2-2
TGTGCCAGCAGTTGGGTACTCTACACCGGGGAGCTGTTTTTT
CASSWVLYTGELFF
>-|TRBV6-1|-|TRBJ2-7
TGTGCCAGCAGTCCATCCGGGACTGGGACCTACGAGCAGTACTTC
CASSPSGTGTYEQYF
>few|TRBV6-5|-|TRBJ2-1
TGTGCCAGCAGTTACTCGATCAAGGGCAATGAGCAGTTCTTC
CASSYSIKGNEQFF
>-|TRBV10-3|-|TRBJ2-1
TGTGCCATCAGTGGGCGGGCCTCGCGGGATGAGCAGTTCTTC
CAISGRASRDEQFF